This T cell receptor (beta chain) was captured in a study of identical twins. Overall study findings and caveats: Cord blood beta clonotypes present at high abundance carried fewer insertions; no such pattern appeared in memory repertoires.

This clonotype was detected a few times. What it recognizes is unknown. TCRdb used MiXCR to reprocess the 5' RACE reads, holding one entry per CDR3 protein. The data hold some 900,000 distinct CDR3 sequences, with roughly an eighth observed a single time. V dropped 6 bases and J dropped 4; count of bases not matched to a gene: 8. This CDR3 is built from 16 residues. The germline CDR1 and CDR2 sequences are MDHEN and SYDVKM. Another study also made use of these data, one on yellow fever vaccine responses in identical twins. From that second work: As reported, the vaccine T cell response of twins seemed partly convergent and partly personalized.

This TCR derives from a young woman in good health. Material: PBMCs. The gene calls are TRBV28 and TRBJ2-3; 12 bases are a match to TRBD2. CDR3 residues: CASSSAASGRADTQYF. In DNA, the CDR3 is TGTGCCAGCAGCTCTGCGGCTAGCGGGAGGGCAGATACGCAGTATTTT.